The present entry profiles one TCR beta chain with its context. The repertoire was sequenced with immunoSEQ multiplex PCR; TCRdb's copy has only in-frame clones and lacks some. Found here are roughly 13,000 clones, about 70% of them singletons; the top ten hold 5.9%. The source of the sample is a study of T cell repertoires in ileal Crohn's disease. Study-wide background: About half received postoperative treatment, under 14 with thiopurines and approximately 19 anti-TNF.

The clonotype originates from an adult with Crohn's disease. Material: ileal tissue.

The CDR3 region has the DNA TGCAGCGTGGCGGCCGTCCAGAACACTGAAGCTTTCTTT. The encoded protein is CSVAAVQNTEAFF. The J gene is TRBJ1-1, the V gene TRBV29-1; D gene uncertain. Germline-derived CDR1 and CDR2 are SQVTM and ANQGSEA. The germline V and J ends were trimmed by 6 bases and 1 base, with 12 bases remaining between them. This CDR3 contains 13 residues.